The entry below describes one T cell receptor beta chain. The antigen remains undetermined. Other DNA sequences from this sample encode an identical CDR3 as well. Profiling relied on immunoSEQ multiplex PCR, and the TCRdb table lists in-frame clones only, not all of them. The table records more than 2,000,000 clones, roughly nine tenths of them present only once. This sample stems from a study of shared clonotypes between healthy human individuals. Broader study findings: Naive subsets typically showed greater estimated richness than memory subsets. Represented diversity, genetic and exposure-history alike, was limited by few donors.

CDR3 length: 14 residues. Trimming removed 3 bases from V and 2 bases from J; junction bases left unmatched: 5. Germline assignment: CDR1 SGHRS and CDR2 YFSETQ. This receptor was obtained from a man in his late teens or twenties in good health. The sequencing input was naive CD4+ T cells sorted from blood. Subset described: CD45RA+ positively selected. The chain recombines TRBV5-1 with TRBJ2-7, with 7 bases identical to TRBD1. The CDR3 DNA reads as TGCGCCAGCAGCTCCCGGGACAGTACCTACGAGCAGTACTTC. Protein product: CASSSRDSTYEQYF. The complete variable domain, with remaining parts taken from reference TRBV5-1 and TRBJ2-7, reads KAGVTQTPRYLIKTRGQQVTLSCSPISGHRSVSWYQQTPGQGLQFLFEYFSETQRNKGNFPGRFSGRQFSNSRSEMNVSTLELGDSALYLCASSSRDSTYEQYFGPGTRLTVT.